Given below is one T cell receptor (beta chain) in context. The antigen is undetermined. The germline CDR1 and CDR2 sequences are ENHRY and SYGVKD. The CDR3 is 13 residues long. V was cut by 7 bases and J by 8 bases, with 12 bases left in between. Preparation of the TCRbeta library was carried out with unique molecular identifiers. TCRdb re-analysed the PCR reads in MiXCR, keeping a single row per CDR3 protein. Found here are roughly 340,000 distinct CDR3 sequences, roughly 15% of them singletons; the top ten hold around 38%. This sample was taken from a study of T-cell reconstitution after alpha-beta-depleted transplantation in children. Regarding the study as a whole: Some patients showed high day-60 TCRbeta diversity, which derived from surviving recipient T cells and thymic progenitors. The origin of alpha-beta T cells about two months after transplant was reportedly several hundred expanded graft clones.

This clonotype was obtained from a male patient between 2 and 10 years old who had a stem cell transplant for acute lymphoblastic leukemia, so the T cells may come from the graft donor. V gene TRBV10-3 combines with J gene TRBJ1-6, with a possible D match to TRBD1 (6 bases). Specimen: PBMCs, mostly from graft donor cells, collected 360 days after TCRalphabeta/CD19-depleted stem cell transplant. CDR3: CAINRVRDSPLHF. CDR3 nucleotides: TGTGCCATCAACAGGGTTAGGGATTCACCCCTCCACTTT.